The 18 T cell receptor beta chains below come from one sample, sequenced in a study of blood T cell repertoires in COVID-19. Produced via immunoSEQ multiplex PCR; TCRdb's table is partial and in-frame only. Of a few hundred thousand clones in the sample, approximately 92% were seen once. Sequencing used PBMCs or T cells enriched from blood (not recorded which). These TCRs come from a woman between 25 and 40 years old who had recovered from COVID-19.

This chain connects TRBV21-1 to TRBJ2-1; the table calls TRBD2, which could not be checked here. TRBV21-1 is an annotated pseudogene. The CDR3 runs to 19 residues. This chain's CDR3 is CASSARTSGAVGYDGEQFF. The CDR3 DNA reads as TGTGCCAGCAGCGCACGGACTAGCGGGGCCGTGGGGTACGATGGGGAGCAGTTCTTC.

This clone was seen once. The J gene is TRBJ2-7, the V gene TRBV5-1, with D possibly matching TRBD1 (8 bases). This CDR3 is built from 14 residues. In germline, CDR1 is SGHRS, CDR2 YFSETQ. V lost 3 bases to trimming and J lost 2 bases, with 12 bases between them. CDR3 sequence: CASSWTGTTYEQYF. CDR3 DNA: TGCGCCAGCAGCTGGACAGGGACTACCTACGAGCAGTACTTC.

The chain is built from TRBV7-6 and TRBJ2-7, with 14 bases matching TRBD2. Germline V gives CDR1 SGHVS, CDR2 FNYEAQ. The V and J ends lost 4 bases and 6 bases, in that order; junction bases with no gene match: 5. The CDR3 totals 15 residues. CDR3 protein: CASSSGLAGDVEQYF. The CDR3 DNA reads TGTGCCAGCAGCTCGGGACTAGCGGGAGACGTCGAGCAGTACTTC.

V is TRBV28 and J is TRBJ2-7; TRBD1 matches at 9 bases. The germline V gene encodes CDR1 MDHEN and CDR2 SYDVKM. CDR3 length equals 14 residues. The junction had 7 bases not matched to a gene; V was cut back by 5 bases and J by 5 bases. CDR3 region: CASSLPGQGDEQYF. The DNA of the CDR3 is TGTGCCAGCAGTCTCCCGGGACAGGGCGACGAGCAGTACTTC.

The chain uses TRBV7-2 and TRBJ2-2; 7 bases align to TRBD1. Germline CDR1 is SGHTA and CDR2 is FQGNSA. With V trimmed by 5 bases and J by 9 bases, 9 bases remained unmatched. The CDR3 contains 14 residues. The CDR3 DNA is TGTGCCAGCAGCATGAAGGGGGCAACCCGGGAGCTGTTTTTT. It encodes CASSMKGATRELFF.

This clone appeared once. The chain employs TRBV6-6 and TRBJ1-2, with a tentative D call TRBD1 (5 bases). The germline V gene has CDR1 MNHNY and CDR2 SVGAGI (reference sequence). The germline V and J ends were trimmed by 2 bases and 5 bases, with 9 bases remaining between them. CDR3 size: 13 residues. The CDR3 sequence is CASSYRGTYGYTF. CDR3 coding DNA: TGTGCCAGCAGTTACAGAGGGACTTATGGCTACACCTTC.

This chain joins TRBV4-2 and TRBJ2-2; 9 nucleotides align to TRBD2. Germline CDR1 and CDR2: LGHNA and YNFKEQ. CDR3 length: 17 amino acids. The V and J ends lost 0 bases and 8 bases, in that order; junction bases with no gene match: 10. The CDR3 sequence is CASSQDRRGRASGELFF. As DNA, the CDR3 is TGTGCCAGCAGCCAAGATCGGCGCGGGAGGGCCTCGGGGGAGCTGTTTTTT.

This rearrangement joins TRBV19 to TRBJ1-2; D is unclear. The CDR3 extends over 13 amino acids. V was cut by 10 bases and J by 6 bases, with 18 bases left in between. The germline gives CDR1 LNHDA, CDR2 SQIVND (reference sequence). The chain's CDR3 is CATERGLGDGYTF. The CDR3 DNA sequence: TGTGCCACCGAAAGAGGGTTGGGTGATGGCTACACCTTC.

The rearrangement joins TRBV19 to TRBJ2-3, with TRBD2 matching 7 bases. V lost 2 bases and J lost 0; bases outside the gene matches: 5. This CDR3 has 16 amino acids. Germline assignment: CDR1 LNHDA and CDR2 SQIVND (reference sequence). The CDR3 bases are TGTGCCAGTAGTATATGGGGGGGGACCAGCACAGATACGCAGTATTTT. Its translation: CASSIWGGTSTDTQYF.

This clone has a single count. The genes are TRBV27 and TRBJ2-1; 13 bases map to TRBD2. The CDR3 length is 15 residues. J gave up 10 bases and V 4 bases, and 7 bases lay outside the gene matches. The germline CDR1 and CDR2 sequences are MNHEY and SMNVEV (reference sequence). The CDR3 reads CASSSTLAGGLEQFF. The CDR3 DNA is TGTGCCAGCAGTTCCACACTAGCGGGAGGGTTAGAGCAGTTCTTC.

This clone was counted a few times. V gene TRBV5-6 combines with J gene TRBJ1-3; 8 nucleotides match TRBD1. Germline assignment: CDR1 SGHDT and CDR2 YYEEEE. This CDR3 spans 14 amino acids. J gave up 7 bases and V 0 bases, and 3 bases lay outside the gene matches. Here the CDR3 reads CASSLGQGANTIYF. The CDR3 DNA is TGTGCCAGCAGCTTGGGGCAGGGGGCGAACACCATATATTTT.

The chain has TRBV28 and TRBJ2-2, with 9 nucleotides matching TRBD2. Germline V CDR1 and CDR2: MDHEN, SYDVKM. Trimming at V came to 8 bases and at J to 7 bases, leaving 14 bases not matched to a gene. CDR3 length equals 16 residues. CDR3 nucleotides: TGTGCCAGCGCCCCGGGCGGGGGGGCCTTCAGCGGGGAGCTGTTTTTT. It specifies CASAPGGGAFSGELFF.

The V and J genes are TRBV11-2 and TRBJ2-4; D is perhaps TRBD2 (6 bases). The CDR3 has 17 amino acids. V dropped 3 bases and J dropped 0 bases, with 15 bases sitting between them. CDR1 is SGHAT and CDR2 is FQNNGV in the germline V gene. The CDR3 loop is CASSFVAGLLAKNIQYF. The CDR3 DNA follows: TGTGCCAGCAGCTTTGTGGCGGGACTGTTAGCCAAAAACATTCAGTACTTC.

The V gene is TRBV19, the J gene TRBJ1-2; D is perhaps TRBD1 (5 bases). With 8 bases removed from V and 3 bases from J, the gap between germline ends came to 13 bases. Germline V CDR1 and CDR2: LNHDA, SQIVND (reference sequence). The CDR3 runs to 13 residues. This CDR3 reads CASGARTDYGYTF. CDR3 DNA sequence: TGTGCCAGTGGGGCTCGGACGGACTATGGCTACACCTTC.

The J gene is TRBJ1-3, the V gene TRBV18; the D is unclear. This CDR3 region has 14 residues. Trimming took 5 bases from V and 4 from J, leaving 12 bases between them. Germline V CDR1 and CDR2: KGHSH, LQKENI. Written as DNA, the CDR3 is TGTGCCAGCTCAGAAGGGAGATCCGGAAACACCATATATTTT. As protein: CASSEGRSGNTIYF.

CDR3 protein: CASSQDGQGQKFF. CDR3 coding DNA: TGTGCCAGCAGCCAAGATGGGCAGGGACAAAAGTTTTTT. This chain links TRBV4-2 with TRBJ1-4; D might be TRBD1 (6 bases). The CDR3 covers 13 residues. Trimming cost V 0 bases and J 16 bases, with 15 bases left between them. The germline gives CDR1 LGHNA, CDR2 YNFKEQ.

This sequence joins TRBV12-3 or TRBV12-4 and TRBJ1-1, with D perhaps matching TRBD1 (5 bases). The CDR3 spans 13 residues. V dropped 5 bases and J dropped 5 bases, with 12 bases sitting between them. As DNA, the CDR3 is TGTGCCAGCAGTGAGGCAGGGAGGACTGAAGCTTTCTTT. Protein product: CASSEAGRTEAFF.

This chain connects TRBV4-3 to TRBJ1-1; D gene unclear. The germline gives CDR1 LGHNA, CDR2 YSLEER. V lost 0 bases and J 7 bases, leaving 15 bases between the germline ends. The CDR3 has 15 residues. As DNA, the CDR3 is TGCGCCAGCAGCCAAGATGAAGTATTCCGCAGTGAAGCTTTCTTT. Encoded protein: CASSQDEVFRSEAFF.